What follows are 30 T cell receptor beta chains derived from one specimen sequenced in a study of HIV-infected children after antiretroviral therapy interruption. Treatment denoted: PENTA 11 planned treatment interruption arm or continuous ART arm. A 3' RACE protocol on RNA, with unique molecular identifiers, produced the TCR library. TCRdb independently ran MiXCR on the 3' RACE reads; one entry per CDR3 protein. The repertoire consists of more than 75,000 distinct CDR3 sequences, with approximately 6.9% occurring once and the leading ten covering 1% to 1.3%. The sequences come from CD45RA+ CD4+ T cells from PBMCs, pooled from several time points, collected from a donor given antiretroviral therapy, either interrupted or continuous. Stated subset: naive CD4+ CD45RA+ CD45RO- T cells. The receptors derive from a pool of human donors with HIV.

In this sample, this clonotype turned up many times. CDR3 amino acids: CASSWGNQPQHF. As DNA, the CDR3 is TGTGCCAGTAGTTGGGGAAATCAGCCCCAGCATTTT. The chain links TRBV19 to TRBJ1-5, with D unclear. Germline CDR1 is LNHDA and CDR2 is SQIVND (reference sequence). V gave up 5 bases and J gave up 4 bases, with 6 bases separating them. The CDR3 is 12 amino acids.

This clonotype was detected ten times or more. DNA for the CDR3: TGTGCCATCAGGGACAGCTTTAAGAACACTGAAGCTTTCTTT. It encodes CAIRDSFKNTEAFF. V is TRBV10-3 and J is TRBJ1-1; D is perhaps TRBD1 (6 bases). The CDR3 length is 14 residues. V lost 6 bases to trimming and J lost 1 base, with 12 bases between them. Germline-derived CDR1 and CDR2 are ENHRY and SYGVKD.

This clonotype ranks as medium-sized. This chain connects TRBV20-1 to TRBJ2-5; 8 nucleotides align to TRBD2. Germline trimming cut 5 bases from V and 5 bases from J; bases unmatched to any gene: 7. The CDR3 contains 13 residues. The germline V gene has CDR1 DFQATT and CDR2 SNEGSKA (reference sequence). The CDR3 DNA sequence: TGCAGTGCTCCCCGGGCGGGAGGTGAGACCCAGTACTTC. Its translation: CSAPRAGGETQYF.

This clonotype was counted ten times or more. V usage is TRBV18 and J usage is TRBJ2-5; 8 nucleotides match TRBD2. This CDR3 is 16 amino acids long. The V segment lost 3 bases and the J segment 4 bases; nucleotides outside the gene matches: 10. Germline V gene data show CDR1 as KGHSH and CDR2 as LQKENI. Here the CDR3 reads CASSPTTAGGPETQYF. The CDR3 DNA reads TGTGCCAGCTCACCTACGACGGCGGGGGGCCCAGAGACCCAGTACTTC.

This clonotype was seen at least ten times. V is TRBV12-3 or TRBV12-4 and J is TRBJ1-1; D might be TRBD1 (5 bases). V was pared by 3 bases and J by 8 bases, with 10 bases between. The CDR3 contains 12 residues. The CDR3 nucleotides read TGTGCCAGCAGTTTGACCCAGGGAGAAGCTTTCTTT. This translates into CASSLTQGEAFF.

This clonotype turned up a few times. The rearrangement joins TRBV15 to TRBJ1-6; D ambiguous. The CDR3 covers 14 residues. V was trimmed by 4 bases and J by 2 bases, leaving 6 bases between them. Germline assignment: CDR1 LNHNV and CDR2 YYDKDF (reference sequence). The CDR3 reads CATSTEPYNSPLHF. The CDR3 nucleotides read TGTGCCACCAGCACGGAACCCTATAATTCACCCCTCCACTTT.

There are many counts of this clonotype. The genes are TRBV19 and TRBJ1-2; D is possibly TRBD1 (6 bases). Germline loops: CDR1 LNHDA, CDR2 SQIVND (reference sequence). CDR3 length: 14 residues. With 5 bases removed from V and 8 bases from J, the gap between germline ends came to 18 bases. In DNA, the CDR3 is TGTGCCAGTAGTGGGAAACAGGGTCGGTACGGCTACACCTTC. Its protein product is CASSGKQGRYGYTF.

The table lists this clonotype with many counts. V gene TRBV20-1 combines with J gene TRBJ1-1; D is unclear. V lost 5 bases and J 3 bases, leaving 10 bases between the germline ends. Germline CDR1 is DFQATT and CDR2 is SNEGSKA (reference sequence). CDR3 length: 12 residues. The CDR3 DNA sequence: TGCAGTGCTGGGAAGGTGGACACTGAAGCTTTCTTT. Protein sequence: CSAGKVDTEAFF.

This clonotype was recorded many times. The chain recombines TRBV7-2 with TRBJ1-1, with D possibly matching TRBD1 (6 bases). Between the trimmed V and J ends, which lost 3 bases and 0 bases, there was a span of 11 bases. The V gene's germline CDR1 is SGHTA and CDR2 FQGNSA. The CDR3 totals 15 residues. CDR3 protein: CASSFTGTLNTEAFF. The CDR3 coding sequence is TGTGCCAGCAGCTTTACCGGGACATTGAACACTGAAGCTTTCTTT.

This clonotype was seen ten or more times. This chain uses TRBV2 with TRBJ1-5; D is ambiguous. The V and J ends lost 4 bases and 7 bases respectively, with 5 bases between them. The germline V gene encodes CDR1 SNHLY and CDR2 FYNNEI. This CDR3 contains 11 residues. The CDR3 reads CASSVGQPQHF. The CDR3 DNA sequence: TGTGCCAGCAGTGTAGGGCAGCCCCAGCATTTT.

Notes on this clonotype: The germline gene is not matched at one end of the junction; a read error may be the cause. The V and J genes are TRBV20-1 and TRBJ1-1, with a possible D match to TRBD1 (5 bases). The CDR3 contains 18 residues. Germline-derived CDR1 and CDR2 are DFQATT and SNEGSKA (reference sequence). The CDR3 is CGARVTADMTDKNTEAFF. For the CDR3, the DNA is TGCGGTGCTAGAGTAACAGCGGACATGACCGACAAAAACACTGAAGCTTTCTTT.

At least ten counts were recorded for this clonotype. The chain joins TRBV29-1 to TRBJ2-5; 14 bases are shared with TRBD2. The germline V gene encodes CDR1 SQVTM and CDR2 ANQGSEA. This CDR3 has 15 amino acids. V lost 6 bases to trimming and J lost 2 bases; unmatched junction nucleotides: 5. This CDR3 reads CSVGTSGGLQETQYF. In DNA form, the CDR3 reads TGCAGCGTGGGGACTAGCGGGGGCCTTCAAGAGACCCAGTACTTC.

This clonotype has ten or more counts. The V call is TRBV5-1, the J call TRBJ2-1; the D gene is possibly TRBD2 (5 bases). The CDR3 is made up of 12 amino acids. The ends were cut back, 3 bases at V and 9 bases at J, with 10 bases in the middle. Germline V gives CDR1 SGHRS, CDR2 YFSETQ. CDR3 DNA sequence: TGCGCCAGCAGCTCCGCGGGCCCTGAGCAGTTCTTC. It encodes CASSSAGPEQFF.

There are many counts of this clonotype. The CDR3 region has the DNA TGCAGTGCTAGAGATGACCTATCAACGTTGCAAGAGACCCAGTACTTC. Protein product: CSARDDLSTLQETQYF. V gene TRBV20-1 combines with J gene TRBJ2-5; D is ambiguous. The CDR3 extends over 16 amino acids. CDR1 DFQATT and CDR2 SNEGSKA come from the germline V gene (reference sequence). V was trimmed by 0 bases and J by 2 bases, leaving 16 bases between them.

Ten or more counts support this clonotype. This chain joins TRBV5-1 and TRBJ2-5; D is perhaps TRBD1 (7 bases). The V end was cut by 1 base, the J end by 4 bases, with 17 bases between. Germline loops: CDR1 SGHRS, CDR2 YFSETQ. The CDR3 consists of 16 residues. The CDR3 region is CASSLRGDTGAETQYF. CDR3 nucleotide sequence: TGCGCCAGCAGCTTGAGGGGGGACACAGGGGCAGAGACCCAGTACTTC.

Ten or more counts support this clonotype. The V gene is TRBV6-5, the J gene TRBJ1-3; no clear D gene. The CDR3 consists of 15 residues. Per germline, CDR1 MNHEY and CDR2 SVGAGI. The V end lost 5 bases, the J end lost 0 bases, and 11 bases lay between the germline ends. The CDR3 is CASSRSTTSGNTIYF. The CDR3 coding sequence is TGTGCCAGCAGTCGCAGCACGACCTCTGGAAACACCATATATTTT.

This clonotype was seen repeatedly, ten times or more. This chain links TRBV7-2 with TRBJ2-5; 14 bases are shared with TRBD2. In germline, CDR1 is SGHTA, CDR2 FQGNSA. The ends lost 4 bases at V and 7 bases at J; junction bases unmatched: 8. The CDR3 covers 16 residues. The CDR3 reads CASSYSGTSGGLTQYF. Here the CDR3 DNA reads TGTGCCAGCAGCTACAGCGGGACTAGCGGGGGTCTGACCCAGTACTTC.

This clonotype came up a few times. The chain has TRBV12-3 or TRBV12-4 and TRBJ1-6; 7 nucleotides align to TRBD1. V shed 6 bases and J 7 bases; nucleotides not matched to a gene: 9. CDR3 length equals 15 residues. The CDR3 nucleotides are TGTGCCAGCAGGGGACAGTTGAGTTTCAATTCACCCCTCCACTTT. This sequence encodes CASRGQLSFNSPLHF.

Of note for this clonotype: A single base separates this from a much larger clone, so it may be a read error. Because it lacks the conserved phenylalanine or tryptophan at the end, this CDR3 is likely a read error. J is TRBJ2-2 and V is TRBV19; TRBD2 matches 8 bases. CDR3 length: 15 residues. J was trimmed by 0 bases and V by 8 bases; bases with no gene match: 5. Germline V gene data show CDR1 as LNHDA and CDR2 as SQIVND (reference sequence). The DNA of the CDR3 is TGTGCCAGTGCACAGCGGGAGTCGAACACCGGGGAGCTGTTTTCT. Its protein is CASAQRESNTGELFS.

This clonotype was recorded at least ten times. CDR3 loop: CASSLRAGGIFPQETQYF. Here the CDR3 DNA reads TGTGCCAGCAGTTTACGGGCAGGGGGAATCTTTCCCCAAGAGACCCAGTACTTC. This chain links TRBV12-3 or TRBV12-4 with TRBJ2-5, with 7 bases identical to TRBD1. Germline trimming cut 2 bases from V and 1 base from J; bases unmatched to any gene: 13. The CDR3 loop spans 18 amino acids.

This clonotype was seen repeatedly, ten times or more. The genes are TRBV12-3 or TRBV12-4 and TRBJ1-5; maybe TRBD1 (5 bases). The CDR3 loop spans 12 amino acids. The V end was cut by 6 bases, the J end by 7 bases, with 10 bases between. The CDR3 is CASSFQGQPQHF. The DNA for the CDR3 is TGTGCCAGCAGCTTTCAGGGACAGCCCCAGCATTTT.

The V call is TRBV10-2, the J call TRBJ1-2; D gene ambiguous. V dropped 4 bases and J dropped 0 bases, with 12 bases sitting between them. Germline CDR1 is WSHSY and CDR2 is SAAADI. There are 15 residues in the CDR3. The CDR3 is CASSVKTGANYGYTF. CDR3 bases: TGCGCCAGCAGTGTGAAGACGGGCGCTAACTATGGCTACACCTTC.

There are many counts of this clonotype. The chain employs TRBV29-1 and TRBJ1-2; 8 bases align to TRBD1. Germline V gene data show CDR1 as SQVTM and CDR2 as ANQGSEA. Trimming removed 4 bases from V and 5 bases from J; junction bases left unmatched: 9. The CDR3 has 14 amino acids. The chain's CDR3 is CSVGSGQGVYGYTF. The DNA for the CDR3 is TGCAGCGTTGGAAGTGGACAGGGAGTTTATGGCTACACCTTC.

The chain combines TRBV30 with TRBJ1-4; D gene unclear. Trimming took off 0 bases at V and 1 base at J, with 6 bases between the two ends. CDR1 and CDR2 from the germline V gene are GTSNPN and SVGIG (reference sequence). The CDR3 consists of 14 residues. The CDR3 is CAWSVGLTNEKLFF. The DNA for the CDR3 is TGTGCCTGGAGTGTAGGTCTAACTAATGAAAAACTGTTTTTT.

Ten or more counts support this clonotype. The chain links TRBV5-1 to TRBJ2-5; 8 bases align to TRBD2. The germline gives CDR1 SGHRS, CDR2 YFSETQ. The V segment lost 1 base and the J segment 10 bases; nucleotides outside the gene matches: 9. This CDR3 is built from 14 residues. Here the CDR3 DNA reads TGCGCCAGCAGCTTGCCCAGCGGGGGTCAAAACCAGTACTTC. It specifies CASSLPSGGQNQYF.

This clonotype has ten or more counts. The chain combines TRBV10-3 with TRBJ2-1; D is unresolved. V lost 10 bases and J lost 9, with 16 bases in between. CDR1 is ENHRY, CDR2 SYGVKD, per germline. The CDR3 totals 12 residues. The CDR3 spells CASGGVYAEQFF. The CDR3 DNA is TGTGCCAGCGGTGGGGTCTATGCTGAGCAGTTCTTC.

This clonotype was found once. The genes are TRBV3-1 and TRBJ1-5; 10 nucleotides line up with TRBD1. The CDR3 is 18 amino acids. Trimming removed 6 bases from V and 2 bases from J; junction bases left unmatched: 13. Germline CDR1 is LGHDT and CDR2 is YNNKEL (reference sequence). The CDR3 nucleotides are TGTGCCAGCAGTTTTGCTCGACAGGGGGCTGGTGGCAATCAGCCCCAGCATTTT. This translates into CASSFARQGAGGNQPQHF.

This clonotype came up many times. The genes are TRBV30 and TRBJ2-1, with TRBD2 as a possible D gene (6 bases). This CDR3 spans 12 amino acids. Per the germline V gene, CDR1 is GTSNPN and CDR2 is SVGIG (reference sequence). The V end was cut by 5 bases, the J end by 9 bases, with 14 bases between. The CDR3 spells CAWCRESSEQFF. CDR3 bases: TGTGCCTGGTGTCGGGAGTCCAGTGAGCAGTTCTTC.

This clonotype came up many times. The rearrangement uses TRBV19 and TRBJ2-3; 7 bases are shared with TRBD1. CDR1 and CDR2 from the germline V gene are LNHDA and SQIVND (reference sequence). Unmatched junction bases numbered 14, after V lost 5 bases and J lost 3 bases. The CDR3 spans 17 residues. The DNA of the CDR3 is TGTGCCAGTAGTCCGGGACAGATAAGATCTAGGACAGATACGCAGTATTTT. Translation gives CASSPGQIRSRTDTQYF.

This clonotype was counted at least ten times. This chain links TRBV6-5 with TRBJ2-3; 11 nucleotides agree with TRBD2. Germline CDR1 reads MNHEY; CDR2 reads SVGAGI. With 2 bases clipped from V and 2 bases from J, the junction kept 3 bases outside the gene matches. The CDR3 consists of 16 residues. The CDR3 nucleotides read TGTGCCAGCAGTTACACGACTAGCGGGGCCACAGATACGCAGTATTTT. This codes for CASSYTTSGATDTQYF.